The 25 T cell receptor beta chains listed next were all sequenced from one sample in a study of beta chain features in type 1 diabetes. Findings and caveats of the study: Shortening of TCRB CDR3s, moderate but significant, appeared in all four CD4+ subsets of Type 1 diabetes patients.

No antigen has been identified for these receptors. Expressed TCRB transcripts got sequenced, as all isolated RNA was reverse transcribed. Repertoires were generated with immunoSEQ multiplex PCR, while TCRdb's copy carries only in-frame clones and drops some. This table has tens of thousands of clones, roughly two thirds appearing once. Material: Tregs from blood. The receptors shown here come from a man aged 18 to 29 with type 1 diabetes.

This clone was counted once. The chain carries TRBV13 and TRBJ2-4, with D possibly being TRBD1 (5 bases). Trimming took 4 bases from V and 2 from J, leaving 24 bases between them. CDR3 size: 19 residues. Per the germline V gene, CDR1 is PRHDT and CDR2 is FYEKMQ (reference sequence). The CDR3 is CASSYTPTVWGHTKNIQYF. CDR3 nucleotide sequence: TGTGCCAGCAGCTACACCCCAACCGTCTGGGGCCACACCAAAAACATTCAGTACTTC.

The chain combines TRBV10-3 with TRBJ1-3; 7 bases agree with TRBD1. The CDR3 runs 15 residues. V was clipped by 6 bases and J by 3 bases; unmatched bases: 8. Germline V gene lookup returns CDR1 ENHRY and CDR2 SYGVKD. CDR3 amino acids: CAIRDRARDGNTIYF. As DNA, the CDR3 is TGTGCCATCAGAGACAGGGCTCGGGATGGAAACACCATATATTTT.

In its sample, this clone was seen a few times. Sequence at one end of the junction differs from germline and may be a read error. The chain couples TRBV28 to TRBJ2-7, with TRBD1 identical over 9 bases. The CDR3 length is 11 residues. In germline, CDR1 is MDHEN, CDR2 SYDVKM. CDR3: CASKNYRDRVF. In nucleotides, the CDR3 is TGTGCCAGCAAGAACTATAGGGACAGGGTTTTC. The full variable domain, rest sourced from reference TRBV28 and TRBJ2-7, is DVKVTQSSRYLVKRTGEKVFLECVQDMDHENMFWYRQDPGLGLRLIYFSYDVKMKEKGDIPEGYSVSREKKERFSLILESASTNQTSMYLCASKNYRDRVFGPGTRLTVT.

There are a few counts of this clone. The J gene is TRBJ2-1, the V gene TRBV18, with 10 bases identical to TRBD2. From germline, CDR1 is KGHSH and CDR2 LQKENI. Unmatched junction bases numbered 2, after V lost 0 bases and J lost 6 bases. The CDR3 loop spans 15 amino acids. The CDR3 nucleotides are TGTGCCAGCTCACCACCGTCTAGCGGGAGCAATGAGCAGTTCTTC. This gives the protein CASSPPSSGSNEQFF.

The chain employs TRBV2 and TRBJ2-7; D might be TRBD1 (6 bases). V dropped 4 bases and J dropped 7 bases, with 17 bases sitting between them. This CDR3 spans 14 amino acids. From germline, CDR1 is SNHLY and CDR2 FYNNEI. The CDR3 DNA is TGTGCCAGCAGTGCCACGACAGGTTGGGGGGAGCAGTACTTC. Translated: CASSATTGWGEQYF.

The chain is built from TRBV7-9 and TRBJ2-2, with 14 bases lining up with TRBD2. V gave up 5 bases and J gave up 6 bases; unmatched junction bases: 5. The CDR3 runs to 16 residues. Germline-derived CDR1 and CDR2 are SEHNR and FQNEAQ (reference sequence). The CDR3 DNA sequence: TGTGCCAGCAGCATGACTAGCGGGAGGGCCGCCGGGGAGCTGTTTTTT. The encoded protein is CASSMTSGRAAGELFF.

The rearrangement uses TRBV5-4 and TRBJ2-5; TRBD2 aligns across 8 bases. V trimming: 0 bases; J trimming: 6 bases; junction bases outside the gene matches: 7. Germline V gives CDR1 SGHNT, CDR2 YYREEE (reference sequence). The CDR3 length is 15 residues. The DNA for the CDR3 is TGTGCCAGCAGCTTGGAGGGACTAGGGTTACAGACCCAGTACTTC. It encodes CASSLEGLGLQTQYF.

The genes are TRBV11-2 and TRBJ1-1; D gene uncertain. Germline V gives CDR1 SGHAT, CDR2 FQNNGV. The CDR3 is 11 amino acids. The V end was cut by 8 bases, the J end by 11 bases, with 15 bases between. CDR3 residues: CASEGRAGAFF. The CDR3 region has the DNA TGTGCCAGCGAAGGGAGGGCGGGGGCTTTCTTT. Variable domain in full (rest from reference TRBV11-2 and TRBJ1-1): EAGVAQSPRYKIIEKRQSVAFWCNPISGHATLYWYQQILGQGPKLLIQFQNNGVVDDSQLPKDRFSAERLKGVDSTLKIQPAKLEDSAVYLCASEGRAGAFFGQGTRLTVV.

The chain uses TRBV28 and TRBJ2-7, with a weak D call TRBD2 (6 bases). Germline CDR1 is MDHEN and CDR2 is SYDVKM. The CDR3 is 14 amino acids. Trimming removed 7 bases from V and 2 bases from J, with 15 bases in between. Here the CDR3 reads CASTRREFTYEQYF. In DNA, the CDR3 is TGTGCCAGCACTCGGAGGGAATTCACCTACGAGCAGTACTTC.

V usage is TRBV6-5 and J usage is TRBJ2-2; a possible D gene is TRBD2 (7 bases). This CDR3 region has 14 residues. V lost 4 bases and J lost 5, with 11 bases in between. Germline CDR1 and CDR2: MNHEY and SVGAGI. The CDR3 region is CASSLGGRTGELFF. CDR3 sequence (DNA): TGTGCCAGCAGTTTGGGGGGGCGTACCGGGGAGCTGTTTTTT.

V gene TRBV6-1 combines with J gene TRBJ2-1; 10 positions match TRBD2. The CDR3 is 15 residues long. Germline V gene data show CDR1 as MNHNS and CDR2 as SASEGT. The junction had 11 bases not matched to a gene; V was cut back by 7 bases and J by 8 bases. The CDR3 sequence: CASIFSLAGVYEQFF. In DNA form, the CDR3 reads TGTGCCAGCATATTTAGCCTAGCGGGAGTGTATGAGCAGTTCTTC.

This chain uses TRBV10-3 with TRBJ2-3; 16 positions agree with TRBD2. This CDR3 spans 18 amino acids. V lost 2 bases to trimming and J lost 4 bases; unmatched junction nucleotides: 6. CDR1 is ENHRY, CDR2 SYGVKD, per germline. CDR3 sequence reads: CAISEGGLAGGPADTQYF. CDR3 sequence (DNA): TGTGCCATCAGTGAGGGGGGACTAGCGGGAGGGCCAGCAGATACGCAGTATTTT.

The chain joins TRBV28 to TRBJ1-2; 9 bases are a match to TRBD1. There are 14 residues in the CDR3. Germline values: CDR1 MDHEN, CDR2 SYDVKM. V lost 5 bases to trimming and J lost 7 bases; unmatched junction nucleotides: 8. CDR3 DNA sequence: TGTGCCAGCAGTAGGGACAGGGTTAGGGGTGGCTACACCTTC. Amino acid sequence: CASSRDRVRGGYTF.

This clone was seen more than once but under ten times. V gene TRBV6-6 combines with J gene TRBJ1-1, with 8 bases fitting TRBD1. The CDR3 runs 14 residues. CDR1 MNHNY and CDR2 SVGAGI come from the germline V gene (reference sequence). V lost 6 bases and J lost 0; bases outside the gene matches: 3. CDR3 in amino acids: CASRRQGLNTEAFF. CDR3 bases: TGTGCCAGCAGGCGACAGGGGCTGAACACTGAAGCTTTCTTT.

V gene TRBV5-1 combines with J gene TRBJ2-7, with 11 bases matching TRBD1. There are 15 residues in the CDR3. CDR1 is SGHRS, CDR2 YFSETQ, per germline. Trimming removed 0 bases from V and 6 bases from J; junction bases left unmatched: 5. CDR3 DNA sequence: TGCGCCAGCAGCTTGGGCGCCGGGACAGGGGGCGAGCAGTACTTC. This codes for CASSLGAGTGGEQYF.

The rearrangement joins TRBV7-6 to TRBJ2-3; 15 nucleotides line up with TRBD2. Trimming cost V 1 base and J 10 bases; bases outside gene matches: 9. The CDR3 covers 17 residues. Germline-derived CDR1 and CDR2 are SGHVS and FNYEAQ. The CDR3 sequence: CASSLGPPGLAGGSQYF. DNA for the CDR3: TGTGCCAGCAGCTTAGGGCCCCCTGGACTAGCGGGAGGGTCGCAGTATTTT. The whole variable domain, remainder taken from reference TRBV7-6 and TRBJ2-3, is GAGVSQSPRYKVTKRGQDVALRCDPISGHVSLYWYRQALGQGPEFLTYFNYEAQQDKSGLPNDRFSAERPEGSISTLTIQRTEQRDSAMYRCASSLGPPGLAGGSQYFGPGTRLTVL.

The chain uses TRBV5-1 and TRBJ2-1; 15 bases agree with TRBD2. This CDR3 spans 17 amino acids. The V gene's germline CDR1 is SGHRS and CDR2 YFSETQ. V gave up 4 bases and J gave up 5 bases; unmatched junction bases: 7. This CDR3 is CASSPRTSGRGDNEQFF. The CDR3 DNA reads TGCGCCAGCAGCCCCCGGACTAGCGGGAGGGGAGACAATGAGCAGTTCTTC.

The chain joins TRBV6-6 to TRBJ2-4; 9 positions match TRBD1. CDR1 MNHNY and CDR2 SVGAGI come from the germline V gene (reference sequence). CDR3 size: 12 residues. J was trimmed by 8 bases and V by 6 bases; bases with no gene match: 2. The CDR3 reads CASRDRGHIQYF. Written as DNA, the CDR3 is TGTGCCAGCAGGGACAGGGGCCACATTCAGTACTTC.

The sample holds one count of this clone. The gene calls are TRBV6-5 and TRBJ1-6; D is uncertain. Deletions cut 2 bases from V and 8 bases from J, with 4 bases between. Germline assignment: CDR1 MNHEY and CDR2 SVGAGI. This CDR3 is built from 12 residues. CDR3 region: CASSYRDSPLHF. For the CDR3, the DNA is TGTGCCAGCAGTTACCGTGATTCACCCCTCCACTTT.

The chain has TRBV29-1 and TRBJ1-1; TRBD1 is a possible D gene (5 bases). This CDR3 contains 14 residues. Germline V gene lookup returns CDR1 SQVTM and CDR2 ANQGSEA. The ends were cut back, 4 bases at V and 4 bases at J, with 16 bases in the middle. CDR3 in DNA: TGCAGCGTTGCCCCCCGTGGGGGGGGCACTGAAGCTTTCTTT. It encodes CSVAPRGGGTEAFF.

The gene calls are TRBV7-2 and TRBJ2-7; TRBD2 matches at 10 bases. Trimming took 5 bases from V and 6 from J; bases not matched to a gene: 16. Germline V CDR1 and CDR2: SGHTA, FQGNSA. This CDR3 has 17 residues. In nucleotides, the CDR3 is TGTGCCAGCAGCCCCACGATGGCTAGCGGGAGAGTAGGCGAGCAGTACTTC. It is translated as CASSPTMASGRVGEQYF.

The chain combines TRBV2 with TRBJ1-1; 8 bases agree with TRBD1. The CDR3 has 12 amino acids. Germline loops: CDR1 SNHLY, CDR2 FYNNEI. The trim removed 3 bases at V and 11 bases at J, leaving 5 bases unmatched. The CDR3 nucleotides are TGTGCCAGCAGTGATGCCGGGACAGGCGCTTTCTTT. Encoded protein: CASSDAGTGAFF. Looking up the rest from reference TRBV2 and TRBJ1-1 gives the full variable domain: EPEVTQTPSHQVTQMGQEVILRCVPISNHLYFYWYRQILGQKVEFLVSFYNNEISEKSEIFDDQFSVERPDGSNFTLKIRSTKLEDSAMYFCASSDAGTGAFFGQGTRLTVV.

V is TRBV29-1 and J is TRBJ2-2; possibly TRBD1 for D (5 bases). Trimming took 4 bases from V and 6 from J, leaving 21 bases between them. CDR1 SQVTM and CDR2 ANQGSEA come from the germline V gene. The CDR3 contains 16 residues. CDR3 nucleotide sequence: TGCAGCGTTGCAGGGAAAAAGGGTGCGCCACCCGGGGAGCTGTTTTTT. This translates into CSVAGKKGAPPGELFF.

The J gene is TRBJ2-7, the V gene TRBV6-5; 11 positions match TRBD1. This CDR3 has 14 residues. After removal of 7 bases from V and 2 bases from J, the junction contained 4 bases not matched to a gene. Germline CDR1 reads MNHEY; CDR2 reads SVGAGI. The chain's CDR3 is CASMRDRGAYEQYF. Here the CDR3 DNA reads TGTGCCAGCATGAGGGACAGGGGGGCCTACGAGCAGTACTTC.

This clone has only a few counts. This chain joins TRBV7-2 and TRBJ2-7, with D perhaps TRBD2 (6 bases). The ends were cut back, 2 bases at V and 0 bases at J, with 11 bases in the middle. The CDR3 totals 15 residues. CDR1 SGHTA and CDR2 FQGNSA come from the germline V gene. The CDR3 bases are TGTGCCAGCAGCTTACTAGCGTATGACTCCTACGAGCAGTACTTC. It codes for CASSLLAYDSYEQYF.